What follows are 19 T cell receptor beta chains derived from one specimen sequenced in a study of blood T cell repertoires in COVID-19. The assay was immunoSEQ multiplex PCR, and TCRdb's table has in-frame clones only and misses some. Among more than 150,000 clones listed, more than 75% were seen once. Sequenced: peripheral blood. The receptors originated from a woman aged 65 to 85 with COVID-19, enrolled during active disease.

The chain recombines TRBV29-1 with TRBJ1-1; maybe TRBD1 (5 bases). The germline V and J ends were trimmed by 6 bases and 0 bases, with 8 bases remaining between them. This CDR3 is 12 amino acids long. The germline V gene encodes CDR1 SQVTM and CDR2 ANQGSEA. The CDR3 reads CSVHRLNTEAFF. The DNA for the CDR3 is TGCAGCGTCCACAGGCTGAACACTGAAGCTTTCTTT.

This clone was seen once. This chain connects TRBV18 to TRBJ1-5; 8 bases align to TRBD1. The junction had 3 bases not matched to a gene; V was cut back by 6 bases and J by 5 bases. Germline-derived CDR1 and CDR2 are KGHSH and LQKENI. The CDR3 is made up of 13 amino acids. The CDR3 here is CASSRGHDQPQHF. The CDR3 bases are TGTGCCAGCTCCAGGGGGCACGATCAGCCCCAGCATTTT.

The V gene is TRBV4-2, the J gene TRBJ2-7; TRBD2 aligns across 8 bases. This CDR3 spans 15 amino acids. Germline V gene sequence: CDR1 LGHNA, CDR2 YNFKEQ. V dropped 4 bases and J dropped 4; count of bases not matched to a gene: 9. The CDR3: CASSRSGREVYEQYF. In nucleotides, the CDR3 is TGTGCCAGCAGCCGAAGCGGGCGGGAGGTGTACGAGCAGTACTTC.

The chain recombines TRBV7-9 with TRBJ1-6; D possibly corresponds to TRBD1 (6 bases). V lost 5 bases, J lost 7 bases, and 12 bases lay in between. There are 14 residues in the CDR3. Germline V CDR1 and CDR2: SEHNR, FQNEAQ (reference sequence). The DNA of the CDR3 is TGTGCCAGCAGCGGGACATTTGTAAATTCACCCCTCCACTTT. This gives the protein CASSGTFVNSPLHF.

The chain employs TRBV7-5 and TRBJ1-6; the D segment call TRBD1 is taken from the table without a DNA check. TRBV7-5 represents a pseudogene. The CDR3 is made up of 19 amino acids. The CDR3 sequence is CARSLEGVDRSSYNSPLHF. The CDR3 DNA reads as TGTGCCAGAAGCTTAGAAGGGGTCGACAGGAGCTCCTATAATTCACCCCTCCACTTT.

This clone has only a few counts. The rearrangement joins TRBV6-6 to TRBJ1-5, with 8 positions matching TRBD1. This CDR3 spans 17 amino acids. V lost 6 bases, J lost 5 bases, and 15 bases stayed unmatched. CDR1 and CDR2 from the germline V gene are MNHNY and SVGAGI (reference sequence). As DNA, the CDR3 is TGTGCCAGCAGCCGACAGACTAGGACAGGGCCGGATCAGCCCCAGCATTTT. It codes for CASSRQTRTGPDQPQHF.

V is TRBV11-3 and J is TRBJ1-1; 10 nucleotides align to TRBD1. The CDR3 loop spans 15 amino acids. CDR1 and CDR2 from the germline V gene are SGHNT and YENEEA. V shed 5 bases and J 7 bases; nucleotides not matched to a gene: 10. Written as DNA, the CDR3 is TGTGCCAGCAGCGCTAAGGGACAGGGGAATTTTGAAGCTTTCTTT. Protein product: CASSAKGQGNFEAFF.

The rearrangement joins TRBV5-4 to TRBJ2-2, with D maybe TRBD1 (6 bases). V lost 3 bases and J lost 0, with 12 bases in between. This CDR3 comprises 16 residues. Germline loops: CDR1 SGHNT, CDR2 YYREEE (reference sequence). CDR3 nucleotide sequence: TGTGCCAGCAGCTCCCTAGACAGGTCGAACACCGGGGAGCTGTTTTTT. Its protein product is CASSSLDRSNTGELFF.

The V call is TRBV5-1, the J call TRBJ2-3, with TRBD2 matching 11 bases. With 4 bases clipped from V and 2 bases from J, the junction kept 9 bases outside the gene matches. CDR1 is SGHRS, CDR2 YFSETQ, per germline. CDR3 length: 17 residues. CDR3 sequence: CASSRDGTSGNTDTQYF. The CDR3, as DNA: TGCGCCAGCAGCCGAGATGGGACTAGCGGAAACACAGATACGCAGTATTTT.

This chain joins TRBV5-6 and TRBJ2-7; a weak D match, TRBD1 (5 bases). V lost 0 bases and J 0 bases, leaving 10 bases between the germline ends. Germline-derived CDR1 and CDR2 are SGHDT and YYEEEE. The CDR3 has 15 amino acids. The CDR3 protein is CASSLVQENSYEQYF. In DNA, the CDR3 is TGTGCCAGCAGCTTGGTACAGGAGAACTCCTACGAGCAGTACTTC. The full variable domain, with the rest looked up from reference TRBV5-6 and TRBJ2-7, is DAGVTQSPTHLIKTRGQQVTLRCSPKSGHDTVSWYQQALGQGPQFIFQYYEEEERQRGNFPDRFSGHQFPNYSSELNVNALLLGDSALYLCASSLVQENSYEQYFGPGTRLTVT.

The CDR3 sequence: CASRLEFRQTFRSNQPQHF. The CDR3 bases are TGTGCAAGTCGCTTAGAGTTTCGGCAGACATTTCGGAGCAATCAGCCCCAGCATTTT. This chain links TRBV12-2 with TRBJ1-5; TRBD1 is taken as the D call from the table, unchecked against the DNA. TRBV12-2 is designated a pseudogene. CDR3 size: 19 residues.

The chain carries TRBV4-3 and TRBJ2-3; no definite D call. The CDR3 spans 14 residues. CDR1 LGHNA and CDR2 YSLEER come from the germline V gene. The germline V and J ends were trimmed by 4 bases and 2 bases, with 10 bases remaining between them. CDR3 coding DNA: TGCGCCAGCAGCCTCGGTTCCCCCACAGATACGCAGTATTTT. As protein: CASSLGSPTDTQYF.

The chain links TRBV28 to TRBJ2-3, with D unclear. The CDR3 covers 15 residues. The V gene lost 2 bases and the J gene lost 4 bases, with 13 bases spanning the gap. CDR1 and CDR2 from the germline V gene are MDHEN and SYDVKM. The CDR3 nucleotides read TGTGCCAGCAGTTTACAGTCGACTCATCCAGATACGCAGTATTTT. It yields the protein CASSLQSTHPDTQYF. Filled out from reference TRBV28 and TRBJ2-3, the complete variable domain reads DVKVTQSSRYLVKRTGEKVFLECVQDMDHENMFWYRQDPGLGLRLIYFSYDVKMKEKGDIPEGYSVSREKKERFSLILESASTNQTSMYLCASSLQSTHPDTQYFGPGTRLTVL.

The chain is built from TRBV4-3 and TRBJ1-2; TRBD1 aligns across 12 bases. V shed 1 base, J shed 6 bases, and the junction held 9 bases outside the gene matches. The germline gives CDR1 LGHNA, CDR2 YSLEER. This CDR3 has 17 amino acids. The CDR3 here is CASSQVGTGGLIDGYTF. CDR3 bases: TGCGCCAGCAGCCAAGTAGGGACAGGGGGCTTGATCGATGGCTACACCTTC.

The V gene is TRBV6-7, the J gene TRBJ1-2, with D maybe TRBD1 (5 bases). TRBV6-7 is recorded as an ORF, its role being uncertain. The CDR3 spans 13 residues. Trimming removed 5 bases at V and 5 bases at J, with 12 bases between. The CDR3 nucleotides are TGTGCCAGCAGTCAGACGGGGGAATATGGCTACACCTTC. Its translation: CASSQTGEYGYTF.

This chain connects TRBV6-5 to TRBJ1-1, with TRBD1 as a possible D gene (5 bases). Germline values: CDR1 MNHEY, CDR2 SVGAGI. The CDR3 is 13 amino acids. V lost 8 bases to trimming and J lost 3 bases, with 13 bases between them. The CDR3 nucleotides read TGTGCCAGCCACCGTGGGGGGGACACTGAAGCTTTCTTT. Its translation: CASHRGGDTEAFF.

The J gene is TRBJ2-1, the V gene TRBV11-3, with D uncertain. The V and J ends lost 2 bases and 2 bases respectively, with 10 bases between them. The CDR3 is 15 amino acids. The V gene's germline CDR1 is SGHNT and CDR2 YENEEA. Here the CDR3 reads CASSLRAKTYNEQFF. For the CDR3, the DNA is TGTGCCAGCAGCTTACGAGCCAAGACCTACAATGAGCAGTTCTTC.

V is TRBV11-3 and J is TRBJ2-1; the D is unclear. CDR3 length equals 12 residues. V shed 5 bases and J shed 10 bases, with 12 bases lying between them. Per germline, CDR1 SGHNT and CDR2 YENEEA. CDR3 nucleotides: TGTGCCAGCAGCCCGGCCCCCGGGGAGCAGTTCTTC. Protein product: CASSPAPGEQFF.

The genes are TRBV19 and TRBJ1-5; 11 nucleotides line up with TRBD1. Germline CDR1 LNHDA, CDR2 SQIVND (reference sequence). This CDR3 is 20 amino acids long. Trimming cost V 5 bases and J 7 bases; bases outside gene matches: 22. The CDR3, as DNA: TGTGCCAGTAGTTCCTCGGTCGGGTTTAGGGACAGGGGGACTGGGCAGCCCCAGCATTTT. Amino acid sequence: CASSSSVGFRDRGTGQPQHF.